This note documents a single TCR beta chain sequence. Its antigen remains unknown. Method: immunoSEQ multiplex PCR; TCRdb's copy keeps in-frame clones and lacks some. The sample includes more than 85,000 clones, roughly nine tenths seen only once; the top ten take around 45%. These data are taken from a study of T cell responses to AZD1222 COVID-19 vaccine. This CDR3 is 15 amino acids long. CDR1 is KGHDR and CDR2 is SFDVKD in the germline V gene. Trimming pared 7 bases from V and 6 bases from J, leaving 18 bases between. Study results and limitations: Clonal diversity was possibly underestimated; the donors were predominantly white British and more often female. Reports indicate that nearly half of spike-specific TCRs are directed at unmutated variant regions.

The sample here was peripheral blood, taken 28 days after the second AZD1222 dose. The clonotype originates from an adult who received the AZD1222 COVID-19 vaccine. This chain connects TRBV24-1 to TRBJ2-1; possible D gene TRBD2, 7 bases. Written as DNA, the CDR3 is TGTGCCACCAGGAGAGGACTAGGGGGTCTCAATGAGCAGTTCTTC. Translated, it gives CATRRGLGGLNEQFF.